This TCR beta chain was recorded in a study of T cell changes during pregnancy in multiple sclerosis. Trimming removed 4 bases from V and 3 bases from J; junction bases left unmatched: 20. Per the germline V gene, CDR1 is PRHDT and CDR2 is FYEKMQ (reference sequence). The CDR3 is made up of 20 amino acids. Data came from immunoSEQ multiplex PCR; TCRdb stores just in-frame clones and leaves some out. Among about 47,000 clones listed, nearly 95% were seen once. This receptor was obtained from a female donor with multiple sclerosis, enrolled in a pregnancy study. The specimen was peripheral blood, collected in the third trimester of pregnancy. This chain connects TRBV13 to TRBJ2-3; 9 positions agree with TRBD2. The CDR3 region has the DNA TGTGCCAGCAGCTCCCGTGGGCAGGCGGGAGGGCCTTATGATACAGATACGCAGTATTTT. This translates into CASSSRGQAGGPYDTDTQYF.